This note documents a single T cell receptor beta chain sequence. MiXCR, run by TCRdb on the 5' RACE reads, gives a single entry per CDR3 protein. The sample has 1,800,000 or so distinct CDR3 sequences, roughly a third seen once. The sample is drawn from a study of identical twins. From germline, CDR1 is SGDLS and CDR2 YYNGEE. The CDR3 spans 12 residues. Trimming cost V 3 bases and J 3 bases, with 6 bases left between them. This chain links TRBV9 with TRBJ2-5; possible D gene TRBD2, 6 bases. The sequence derives from a newborn girl in good health. Sequenced input: cord blood. Written as DNA, the CDR3 is TGTGCCAGCAGCGCGGGAGAAGAGACCCAGTACTTC. Translation gives CASSAGEETQYF.